The present TCR beta chain was sequenced within a study of OX40 agonist ivuxolimab in advanced cancers. Looking at the study overall: The patients' treatment was ivuxolimab, an agonistic anti-OX40 (CD134) antibody. Dose-escalation patients were diagnosed with hepatocellular carcinoma, melanoma, renal cell cancer or head and neck cancer. Previous treatment with anti-PD-1, anti-PD-L1 or anti-CTLA-4 therapy was allowed; roughly 40% had received some. Findings and caveats of the study: Normalized expansion of T-cell clones was also low for some nonresponders.

Repertoires were generated with immunoSEQ multiplex PCR, while TCRdb's copy carries only in-frame clones and drops some. The sample lists about 96,000 clones, less than 95% seen once, with around 1.5% in the top ten. A word on this clone: Its antigen is currently unknown.

Trimming removed 1 base from V and 4 bases from J; junction bases left unmatched: 6. Germline CDR1 is MGHDK and CDR2 is SYGVNS. The CDR3 runs 15 residues. The receptor's source is an adult with an advanced solid tumor such as melanoma, head and neck, liver or kidney cancer. The chain couples TRBV25-1 to TRBJ2-7; 8 bases agree with TRBD1. The specimen comprised CD4+ or CD8+ T cells sorted from blood, sampled in a trial of the OX40 agonist ivuxolimab. CDR3 DNA sequence: TGTGCCAGCAGTGAATCTGCAGGGGGCCCTTACGAGCAGTACTTC. It translates to CASSESAGGPYEQYF.